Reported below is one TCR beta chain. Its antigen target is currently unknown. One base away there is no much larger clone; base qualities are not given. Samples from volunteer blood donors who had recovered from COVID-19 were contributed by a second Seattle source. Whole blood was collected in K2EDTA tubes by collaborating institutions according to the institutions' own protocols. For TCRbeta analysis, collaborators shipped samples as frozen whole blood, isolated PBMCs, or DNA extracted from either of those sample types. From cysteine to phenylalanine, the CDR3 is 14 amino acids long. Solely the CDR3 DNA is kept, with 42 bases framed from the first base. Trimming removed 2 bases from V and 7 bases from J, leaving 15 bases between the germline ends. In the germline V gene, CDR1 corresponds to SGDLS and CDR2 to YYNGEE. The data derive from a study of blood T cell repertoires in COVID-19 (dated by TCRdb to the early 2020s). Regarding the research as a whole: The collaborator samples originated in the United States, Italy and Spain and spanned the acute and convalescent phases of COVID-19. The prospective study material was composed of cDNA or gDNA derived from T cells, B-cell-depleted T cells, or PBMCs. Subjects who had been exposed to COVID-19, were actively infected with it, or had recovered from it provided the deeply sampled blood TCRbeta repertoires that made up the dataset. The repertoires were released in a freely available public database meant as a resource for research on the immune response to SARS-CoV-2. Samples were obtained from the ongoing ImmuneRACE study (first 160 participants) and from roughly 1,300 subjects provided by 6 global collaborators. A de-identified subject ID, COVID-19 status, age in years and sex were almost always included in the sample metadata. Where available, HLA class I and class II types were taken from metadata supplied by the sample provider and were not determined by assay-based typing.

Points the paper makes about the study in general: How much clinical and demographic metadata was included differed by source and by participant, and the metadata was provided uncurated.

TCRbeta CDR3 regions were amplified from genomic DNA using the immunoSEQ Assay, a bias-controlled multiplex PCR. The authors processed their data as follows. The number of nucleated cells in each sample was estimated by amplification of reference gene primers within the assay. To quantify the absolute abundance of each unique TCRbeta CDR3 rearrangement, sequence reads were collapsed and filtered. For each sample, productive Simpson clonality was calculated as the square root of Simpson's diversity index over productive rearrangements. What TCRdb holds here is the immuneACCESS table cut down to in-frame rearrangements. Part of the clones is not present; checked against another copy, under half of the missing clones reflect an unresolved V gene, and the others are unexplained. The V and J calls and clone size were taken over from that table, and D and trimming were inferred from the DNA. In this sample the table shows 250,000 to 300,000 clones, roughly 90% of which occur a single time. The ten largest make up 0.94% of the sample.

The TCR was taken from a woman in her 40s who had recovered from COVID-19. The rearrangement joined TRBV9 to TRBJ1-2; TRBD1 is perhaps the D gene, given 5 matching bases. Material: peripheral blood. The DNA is TGTGCCAGCAGCGTTGACCCTTTGGGGCTTGGCTACACCTTC. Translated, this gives CASSVDPLGLGYTF.